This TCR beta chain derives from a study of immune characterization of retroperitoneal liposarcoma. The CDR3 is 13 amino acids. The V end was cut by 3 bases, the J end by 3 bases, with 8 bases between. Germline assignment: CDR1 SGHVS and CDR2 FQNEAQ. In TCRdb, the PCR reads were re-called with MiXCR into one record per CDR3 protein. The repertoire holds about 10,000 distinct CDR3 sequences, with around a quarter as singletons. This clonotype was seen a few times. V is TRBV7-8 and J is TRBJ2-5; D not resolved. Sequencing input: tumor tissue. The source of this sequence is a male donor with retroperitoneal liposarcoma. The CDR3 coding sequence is TGTGCCAGCAGCTTTAGGAGTAAAGAGACCCAGTACTTC. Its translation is CASSFRSKETQYF.